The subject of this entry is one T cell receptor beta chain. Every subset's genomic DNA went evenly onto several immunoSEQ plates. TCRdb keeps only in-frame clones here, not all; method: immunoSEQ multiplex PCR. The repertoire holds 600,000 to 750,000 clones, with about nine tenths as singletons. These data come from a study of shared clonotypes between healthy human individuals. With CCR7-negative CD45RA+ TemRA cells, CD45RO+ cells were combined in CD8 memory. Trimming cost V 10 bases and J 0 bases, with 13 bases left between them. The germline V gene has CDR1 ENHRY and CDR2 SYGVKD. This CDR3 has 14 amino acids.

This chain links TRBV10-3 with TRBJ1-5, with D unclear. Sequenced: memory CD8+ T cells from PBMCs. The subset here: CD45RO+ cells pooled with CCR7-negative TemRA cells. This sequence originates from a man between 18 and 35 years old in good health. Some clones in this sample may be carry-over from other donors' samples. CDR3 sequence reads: CATEEGYSNQPQHF. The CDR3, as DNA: TGTGCCACTGAAGAGGGTTATAGCAATCAGCCCCAGCATTTT.